The entry below gives a single T cell receptor (beta chain) sequence along with its context. What it recognizes is unknown. Profiled with immunoSEQ multiplex PCR; TCRdb holds only in-frame clones, not every one. In the table there are over 110,000 clones, about 92% of which are singletons. CDR1 is LNHDA, CDR2 SQIVND, per germline (reference sequence). V lost 5 bases to trimming and J lost 4 bases; unmatched junction nucleotides: 8. CDR3 size: 14 residues. The data stem from a study of T cell responses to AZD1222 COVID-19 vaccine. General study results and limits: At study baseline, merely several AZD1222 recipients were seropositive.

This sequence was found in an adult in good health. The specimen comprised peripheral blood, sampled on day 0 of AZD1222 vaccination. The chain carries TRBV19 and TRBJ2-7; 7 bases agree with TRBD1. Here the CDR3 DNA reads TGTGCCAGTAGTCGGGACAGTCGGTGGTACGAGCAGTACTTC. Amino acids: CASSRDSRWYEQYF.